Each of the 5 T cell receptor beta chains below was sequenced from the same sample in a study of T cell responses to AZD1222 COVID-19 vaccine. Assay used: immunoSEQ multiplex PCR; TCRdb lists only in-frame clones, some missing. This table has around 100,000 clones, 88% appearing once. The input for sequencing was peripheral blood, taken on day 0 of AZD1222 vaccination. The source of these receptors is an adult in good health.

This clone has a handful of counts. The V call is TRBV7-2, the J call TRBJ2-1; 9 bases agree with TRBD1. The CDR3 sequence is 15 residues long. J was trimmed by 5 bases and V by 5 bases; bases with no gene match: 7. Germline CDR1 SGHTA, CDR2 FQGNSA. CDR3 nucleotide sequence: TGTGCCAGCAGCACACAGGGGGCGCAAGACAATGAGCAGTTCTTC. It yields the protein CASSTQGAQDNEQFF.

This clone was recorded only once. The chain uses TRBV6-5 and TRBJ2-7, with TRBD2 as a possible D gene (6 bases). The CDR3 is 14 amino acids. Germline CDR1 is MNHEY and CDR2 is SVGAGI. The germline V and J ends were trimmed by 11 bases and 4 bases, with 21 bases remaining between them. DNA of the CDR3: TGTGCCGGCGGCGCGGGACCTATCGTTTACGAGCAGTACTTC. Translated, it gives CAGGAGPIVYEQYF.

This clone occurred a few times. Other DNA sequences in this sample translate to the same CDR3. The gene calls are TRBV5-4 and TRBJ1-2; D not certain. This CDR3 has 14 amino acids. Germline loops: CDR1 SGHNT, CDR2 YYREEE (reference sequence). The V gene lost 4 bases and the J gene lost 0 bases, with 10 bases spanning the gap. CDR3 loop: CASSSYGANYGYTF. CDR3 coding DNA: TGTGCCAGCAGCAGTTACGGTGCTAACTATGGCTACACCTTC. Together with reference TRBV5-4 and TRBJ1-2, the CDR3 gives the full variable domain: ETGVTQSPTHLIKTRGQQVTLRCSSQSGHNTVSWYQQALGQGPQFIFQYYREEENGRGNFPPRFSGLQFPNYSSELNVNALELDDSALYLCASSSYGANYGYTFGSGTRLTVV.

This chain connects TRBV5-1 to TRBJ1-4, with D perhaps matching TRBD1 (5 bases). The CDR3 has 15 residues. The germline V gene has CDR1 SGHRS and CDR2 YFSETQ. The germline V and J ends were trimmed by 0 bases and 4 bases, with 10 bases remaining between them. CDR3 sequence: CASSLVGVVNEKLFF. Here the CDR3 DNA reads TGCGCCAGCAGCTTGGTGGGGGTGGTTAATGAAAAACTGTTTTTT.

Only one count was recorded for this clone. The rearrangement joins TRBV6-1 to TRBJ1-5; D might be TRBD1 (5 bases). The V end was cut by 0 bases, the J end by 3 bases, with 9 bases between. The CDR3 consists of 15 residues. CDR1 and CDR2 from the germline V gene are MNHNS and SASEGT. The CDR3 sequence is CASSEARVDNQPQHF. The DNA of the CDR3 is TGTGCCAGCAGTGAAGCCAGGGTAGACAATCAGCCCCAGCATTTT.